The 10 T cell receptor beta chains presented below share a single source sample, sequenced in a study of spatial heterogeneity in lung cancer. Time point: sample taken at primary tumor resection. The sequenced material consisted of unsorted whole RNA from tumor, nontumor lung or frozen PBMC. TCRdb redid the calling of the 5' RACE reads with MiXCR, one entry per CDR3 protein. Here the sample spans around 63,000 distinct CDR3 sequences, more than 7% being singletons. The specimen was PBMCs, collected at surgery. These receptors were collected from a female donor with early-stage non-small cell lung cancer.

This clonotype appeared a few times. The chain carries TRBV5-4 and TRBJ1-1; D gene ambiguous. This CDR3 has 13 residues. Germline V gene data show CDR1 as SGHNT and CDR2 as YYREEE (reference sequence). V shed 6 bases and J shed 11 bases, with 20 bases lying between them. The CDR3 bases are TGTGCCAGCACCTCCAGACCCCCTACATCGGCTTTCTTT. Translated, it gives CASTSRPPTSAFF.

V usage is TRBV2 and J usage is TRBJ2-3; TRBD1 matches 10 bases. Trimming at V came to 6 bases and at J to 1 base, leaving 4 bases not matched to a gene. Germline CDR1 SNHLY, CDR2 FYNNEI. CDR3 length equals 15 residues. The CDR3 DNA reads as TGTGCCAGCAGGATCGGGACAGGGGGCACAGATACGCAGTATTTT. Protein: CASRIGTGGTDTQYF.

This chain uses TRBV20-1 with TRBJ2-6; TRBD1 agrees at 7 bases. V trimming: 4 bases; J trimming: 3 bases; junction bases outside the gene matches: 12. Germline values: CDR1 DFQATT, CDR2 SNEGSKA (reference sequence). The CDR3 sequence is 17 residues long. CDR3 sequence: CSATHRQGQGGANVLTF. The DNA for the CDR3 is TGCAGTGCTACGCACAGACAGGGCCAGGGTGGGGCCAACGTCCTGACTTTC.

In its sample, this clonotype was seen a few times. This rearrangement joins TRBV7-8 to TRBJ1-1; tentatively, D is TRBD1 (6 bases). The V end was cut by 1 base, the J end by 1 base, with 13 bases between. The V gene's germline CDR1 is SGHVS and CDR2 FQNEAQ. CDR3 length: 16 amino acids. For the CDR3, the DNA is TGTGCCAGCAGCTTAGGATGGAGGGGGGGGAACACTGAAGCTTTCTTT. Its protein product is CASSLGWRGGNTEAFF.

This clonotype has at least ten counts. The chain combines TRBV18 with TRBJ2-4, with 7 bases fitting TRBD2. This CDR3 spans 17 amino acids. With 3 bases clipped from V and 3 bases from J, the junction kept 11 bases outside the gene matches. Germline loops: CDR1 KGHSH, CDR2 LQKENI. CDR3 loop: CASSPKTPAGDKNIQYF. The CDR3 DNA is TGTGCCAGCTCACCCAAGACTCCGGCGGGAGACAAAAACATTCAGTACTTC.

This clonotype was picked up one time. J is TRBJ2-7 and V is TRBV20-1, with 14 bases identical to TRBD2. CDR1 and CDR2 (germline): DFQATT, SNEGSKA (reference sequence). The CDR3 totals 17 residues. Trimming at V came to 0 bases and at J to 4 bases, leaving 8 bases not matched to a gene. CDR3 sequence reads: CSARDLTSGRASYEQYF. The DNA for the CDR3 is TGCAGTGCTAGAGACCTGACTAGCGGGAGGGCCTCGTACGAGCAGTACTTC.

The chain combines TRBV4-1 with TRBJ1-1; 10 bases fit TRBD1. Germline V gives CDR1 MGHRA, CDR2 YSYEKL. V was clipped by 7 bases and J by 5 bases; unmatched bases: 25. The CDR3 is 20 amino acids. The CDR3 region has the DNA TGCGCCAGCACCACAAGGGGGGTAGACAGGGGGCCTTTTCAGGCGACTGAAGCTTTCTTT. Its protein is CASTTRGVDRGPFQATEAFF.

This clonotype came up a few times. The chain's CDR3 is CASTLRVYNEQFF. CDR3 in DNA: TGTGCCAGCACCCTCAGGGTTTACAATGAGCAGTTCTTC. The chain uses TRBV12-3 or TRBV12-4 and TRBJ2-1; D perhaps matches TRBD1 (5 bases). The CDR3 spans 13 residues. V was cut by 7 bases and J by 4 bases, with 11 bases left in between.

This clonotype was seen a few times. The V and J genes are TRBV10-3 and TRBJ2-1, with unresolved D. Trimming removed 5 bases at V and 7 bases at J, with 15 bases between. The length of the CDR3 is 14 residues. Germline CDR1 reads ENHRY; CDR2 reads SYGVKD. The CDR3, as DNA: TGTGCCATCAGTCCGGGCCCCGAACCGAATGAGCAGTTCTTC. It specifies CAISPGPEPNEQFF.

This clonotype was recorded many times. The J gene is TRBJ2-7, the V gene TRBV7-9; D is undetermined. This CDR3 has 14 amino acids. Germline V gene data show CDR1 as SEHNR and CDR2 as FQNEAQ (reference sequence). V was clipped by 3 bases and J by 4 bases, with 13 bases between them. The CDR3 nucleotides read TGTGCCAGCAGCTTTTCGCAGGCCGTTTACGAGCAGTACTTC. Its translation is CASSFSQAVYEQYF.